These 14 T cell receptor beta chains came from one sample sequenced in a study of T cells in tuberculosis. TCRdb's table, derived via immunoSEQ multiplex PCR, lists solely in-frame clones and lacks some. The table records roughly 92,000 clones, under 95% of them present only once. Cells were sorted from thawed PBMC rested overnight and stained with GMM-loaded CD1B tetramer, viability dye and anti-CD3. CD1B tetramers were loaded with Rhodococcus equi-derived C32 glucose monomycolate. Source material: CD1b-GMM tetramer-negative cells sorted from PBMCs. These receptors originate from an adult woman with latent tuberculosis.

J is TRBJ2-5 and V is TRBV7-9; 7 bases match TRBD2. CDR1 and CDR2 (germline): SEHNR, FQNEAQ (reference sequence). V was clipped by 3 bases and J by 5 bases; unmatched bases: 9. This CDR3 has 15 amino acids. This chain's CDR3 is CASSFRLAPNETQYF. As DNA, the CDR3 is TGTGCCAGCAGCTTCAGACTAGCCCCCAATGAGACCCAGTACTTC.

This clone was counted once. This sequence joins TRBV19 and TRBJ2-7; 12 bases are shared with TRBD1. The V and J ends lost 5 bases and 3 bases, in that order; junction bases with no gene match: 8. Germline V gene data show CDR1 as LNHDA and CDR2 as SQIVND (reference sequence). The CDR3 runs 16 residues. Here the CDR3 reads CASSSSGTGGFYEQYV. DNA of the CDR3: TGTGCCAGTAGTTCGTCCGGGACAGGGGGCTTCTACGAGCAGTACGTC.

This chain uses TRBV28 with TRBJ2-5, with D tentatively TRBD1 (6 bases). Trimming took off 3 bases at V and 2 bases at J, with 13 bases between the two ends. The CDR3 runs to 15 residues. Germline CDR1 MDHEN, CDR2 SYDVKM. The CDR3 nucleotides read TGTGCCAGCAGTTTCACCCATGGACAGCAAGAGACCCAGTACTTC. It codes for CASSFTHGQQETQYF.

The rearrangement links TRBV27 to TRBJ2-7, with D perhaps matching TRBD2 (7 bases). Germline CDR1 and CDR2: MNHEY and SMNVEV (reference sequence). The CDR3 is 15 amino acids. Trimming shortened V by 8 bases and J by 0 bases, and 17 bases separated the two germline ends. CDR3 DNA: TGTGCCAGCCGCCTGGGGGGGGGCTCCTCCTACGAGCAGTACTTC. Residues: CASRLGGGSSYEQYF.

The chain employs TRBV27 and TRBJ2-2, with TRBD1 matching 9 bases. This CDR3 is built from 16 residues. Germline lookup yields CDR1 MNHEY and CDR2 SMNVEV (reference sequence). The V segment lost 8 bases and the J segment 5 bases; nucleotides outside the gene matches: 12. In nucleotides, the CDR3 is TGTGCCAGCTCCAACCCTCACAGGGGGCTTACCGGGGAGCTGTTTTTT. This sequence encodes CASSNPHRGLTGELFF.

The rearrangement uses TRBV18 and TRBJ1-1; 12 bases are shared with TRBD1. This CDR3 is built from 17 residues. V dropped 6 bases and J dropped 0; count of bases not matched to a gene: 8. Germline V gene data show CDR1 as KGHSH and CDR2 as LQKENI. In DNA, the CDR3 is TGTGCCAGCTCCGTCCGGGACAGGGGGCCGGTGAACACTGAAGCTTTCTTT. It yields the protein CASSVRDRGPVNTEAFF.

The V call is TRBV7-2, the J call TRBJ2-4, with D perhaps matching TRBD1 (6 bases). There are 17 residues in the CDR3. Germline V CDR1 and CDR2: SGHTA, FQGNSA. Trimming removed 5 bases from V and 0 bases from J, with 17 bases in between. CDR3 in DNA: TGTGCCAGCAGCACGAGGACAGACGATCTAGCCAAAAACATTCAGTACTTC. It translates to CASSTRTDDLAKNIQYF.

CDR3 region: CASSLSGGVYNEQFF. The CDR3, as DNA: TGTGCCAGCAGTCTTAGCGGGGGGGTTTACAATGAGCAGTTCTTC. The chain carries TRBV6-6 and TRBJ2-1, with 11 bases that match TRBD2. The CDR3 contains 15 residues. CDR1 MNHNY and CDR2 SVGAGI come from the germline V gene (reference sequence). V gave up 5 bases and J gave up 4 bases; unmatched junction bases: 4.

The CDR3 DNA is TGTGCCAGCATAAGGCCCGGGGATACGCAGTATTTT. Its translation is CASIRPGDTQYF. V usage is TRBV7-9 and J usage is TRBJ2-3; no reliable D call. V lost 7 bases, J lost 6 bases, and 11 bases lay in between. The CDR3 contains 12 residues. Looked up from germline, CDR1 is SEHNR and CDR2 is FQNEAQ (reference sequence).

The rearrangement joins TRBV7-9 to TRBJ1-1, with D possibly TRBD1 on 6 matching bases. V was shortened by 4 bases and J by 2 bases, with 14 bases between the two germline ends. This CDR3 is built from 15 residues. Germline CDR1 is SEHNR and CDR2 is FQNEAQ (reference sequence). CDR3 loop: CASSSRQAANTEAFF. The CDR3 DNA reads as TGTGCCAGCAGCTCAAGACAGGCTGCTAACACTGAAGCTTTCTTT.

The genes are TRBV29-1 and TRBJ2-3; unclear D gene. The CDR3 consists of 14 residues. V lost 4 bases and J lost 1, with 12 bases in between. CDR1 and CDR2 (germline): SQVTM, ANQGSEA. The CDR3 DNA reads TGCAGCGTTGTTTCTGGCCGGGGCACAGATACGCAGTATTTT. Translated, it gives CSVVSGRGTDTQYF.

In its sample, this clone was seen a few times. The rearrangement joins TRBV6-1 to TRBJ2-7, with 8 bases aligning to TRBD1. CDR1 and CDR2 (germline): MNHNS, SASEGT. The trim removed 7 bases at V and 6 bases at J, leaving 2 bases unmatched. CDR3 length equals 11 residues. The CDR3 DNA sequence: TGTGCCAGCACGGACAGGGTCGAGCAGTACGTC. Its protein product is CASTDRVEQYV.

The CDR3 region is CASSITYRGRGGYTF. The CDR3 nucleotides are TGTGCCAGCAGTATTACCTACAGGGGGCGGGGTGGCTACACCTTC. The chain couples TRBV27 to TRBJ1-2; TRBD1 agrees at 9 bases. From germline, CDR1 is MNHEY and CDR2 SMNVEV (reference sequence). There are 15 residues in the CDR3. V shed 5 bases and J 7 bases; nucleotides not matched to a gene: 11.

This sequence joins TRBV10-3 and TRBJ2-5; D possibly corresponds to TRBD1 (6 bases). Germline loops: CDR1 ENHRY, CDR2 SYGVKD. V was clipped by 0 bases and J by 3 bases, with 20 bases between them. The CDR3 is 18 amino acids. This CDR3 reads CAISESLGQGSGKETQYF. The CDR3 region has the DNA TGTGCCATCAGTGAGTCCCTAGGGCAGGGGTCGGGCAAAGAGACCCAGTACTTC.